The entry below gives a single TCR beta chain sequence along with its context. Its antigen remains unidentified. Germline assignment: CDR1 SGHNT and CDR2 YYREEE (reference sequence). The CDR3 consists of 17 residues. TCRdb reprocessed the 5' RACE reads, keeping one entry per CDR3 protein, no DNA. The sample includes just over 300,000 distinct CDR3 sequences. These data come from a study of monozygotic twins with inflammatory bowel disease. General study findings and limits: Those with IBD had lower TCRbeta diversity (inverse Simpson) than their healthy co-twins did. Background noise in patient repertoires may stem from differing immunosuppressive treatments.

The gene calls are TRBV5-4 and TRBJ2-2; TCRdb's D call of TRBD2 is untestable without DNA. Sequencing was carried out using blood. The clonotype was recovered from a human donor with ulcerative colitis or Crohn's disease, or a healthy co-twin of an affected twin (not recorded which). The CDR3 spells CASSNTVRLTNTGELFF.